This is a list of T cell receptor beta chains from one sample in a study of shared clonotypes between healthy human individuals. Assay: immunoSEQ multiplex PCR; the TCRdb copy retains only in-frame clones and omits some. This table has over a million clones, 95% to 99% appearing once. The material sequenced was naive CD4+ T cells sorted from blood. The origin of the receptors is a man aged 25-45 years in good health. CDR3s include the opening cysteine and the closing phenylalanine or tryptophan. Some rows have no size entry. The others give once, few or many, or a class for an expanded clone.

v_gene	j_gene	abundance	len	CDR3aa
TRBV19	TRBJ2-1	.	16	CASSTQREGWYNEQFF
TRBV18	TRBJ2-7	.	12	CASSPQYNEQYF
TRBV29-1	TRBJ2-3	.	13	CSVRGRAADTQYF
TRBV2	TRBJ2-3	.	12	CASTAGGDTQYF
TRBV15	TRBJ2-3	.	18	CATSRGLAGGPSTDTQYF
TRBV10-3	TRBJ1-1	.	15	CAISDAAALNTEAFF
TRBV5-1	TRBJ1-1	.	13	CASSLARELEAFF
TRBV27	TRBJ1-1	.	16	CASSFMADLMNTEAFF
TRBV10-3	TRBJ2-1	once	15	CAIRTGTGDYNEQFF
TRBV29-1	TRBJ2-5	.	13	CSGGTDGYETQYF
TRBV2	TRBJ2-1	few	14	CASSEVSSYNEQFF
TRBV29-1	TRBJ1-1	.	13	CSVVVQVNTEAFF
TRBV7-8	TRBJ2-7	.	15	CASSSGLDPIYEQYF
TRBV14	TRBJ1-3	.	12	CASSQPGNTIYF
TRBV9	TRBJ2-3	.	16	CASSVVTGSSTDTQYF
TRBV6-6	TRBJ2-7	.	12	CASSYDDYEQYF
TRBV19	TRBJ1-5	.	14	CASTTETGYQPQHF
TRBV28	TRBJ1-2	.	12	CASRGQLYGYTF
TRBV5-1	TRBJ2-1	.	16	CASSWSLAGGADEQFF
TRBV10-3	TRBJ2-2	.	12	CAISSNTGELFF
TRBV5-1	TRBJ2-2	.	15	CASRPSGRIAGELFF
TRBV5-1	TRBJ2-5	.	14	CASSWNWNQETQYF
TRBV12-2	TRBJ2-7	.	11	CAVGFYYEQYF
TRBV28	TRBJ2-7	.	14	CASSSRTPSYEQYF
TRBV30	TRBJ1-5	once	18	CAWSAAPPGGRSGQPQHF
TRBV25-1	TRBJ2-1	.	12	CASRDSYNEQFF
TRBV2	TRBJ2-2	.	14	CASSEQRRIGELFF
TRBV2	TRBJ2-7	.	12	CASRGGSYEQYF
TRBV7-9	TRBJ1-1	.	16	CASSLSAGLGETEAFF
TRBV11-1	TRBJ2-1	.	17	CASSPGWGLAGEHEQFF
TRBV27	TRBJ1-2	.	13	CASSPGQAYGYTF
TRBV5-1	TRBJ2-3	.	16	CASSPPTGGSPDTQYF
TRBV29-1	TRBJ2-5	.	12	CSVDYSRETQYF
TRBV27	TRBJ2-7	.	15	CASSFGTSGTYEQYF
TRBV11-3	TRBJ2-7	.	15	CASSLEPSGSYEQYF
TRBV5-1	TRBJ2-1	.	12	CASSLRLEEQFF
TRBV2	TRBJ1-5	.	15	CASRDYKYSNQPQHF
TRBV28	TRBJ1-1	.	14	CASSLSGSRTEAFF
TRBV7-2	TRBJ2-1	.	13	CASSRGLYNEQFF
TRBV11-2	TRBJ2-5	.	15	CASSLSGLFQETQYF
TRBV29-1	TRBJ1-5	.	14	CSVRDRGNGQPQHF
TRBV18	TRBJ2-1	.	14	CASSPWTGSNEQFF
TRBV7-9	TRBJ1-3	.	12	CASSLRQNTIYF
TRBV19	TRBJ2-7	.	12	CASSATGDEQYF
TRBV6-1	TRBJ2-3	.	18	CASSEGPIVGLSTDTQYF
TRBV27	TRBJ2-3	.	15	CASHGAGVLTDTQYF
TRBV11-3	TRBJ2-1	.	15	CASSSGTGGSNEQFF
TRBV9	TRBJ1-1	.	15	CASSSTRRMGTEAFF
TRBV9	TRBJ2-7	.	15	CASSVDPNIPYEQYF